This TCR beta chain derives from a study of blood T cells in healthy people across ages. Remarks on this clonotype: Its antigen remains unidentified.

General study findings and limits: More naive CD4+ cells and higher diversity marked long-lived donors relative to aged donors.

Deletions cut 1 base from V and 2 bases from J, with 10 bases between. CDR1 KGHDR and CDR2 SFDVKD come from the germline V gene. The CDR3 loop spans 15 amino acids. Then a second PCR, running about 7 to 11 cycles, was carried out with a sample-barcoded 5' primer and a J-beta primer mix. CDR3-containing paired-end reads numbered at least 2.5 million in each sample. MiXCR was run by TCRdb on the 5' RACE reads, yielding one entry per CDR3 protein. The sample includes roughly 800,000 distinct CDR3 sequences, 53% of them seen just once. This receptor was obtained from a man older than 75 in good health. Sequenced: blood. The V gene is TRBV24-1, the J gene TRBJ1-2; no clear D. The CDR3 sequence: CATSDFGGENYGYTF. The DNA for the CDR3 is TGTGCCACCAGTGATTTCGGCGGAGAGAACTATGGCTACACCTTC.